This TCR beta chain came from a study of cytomegalovirus exposure and HLA in healthy donors (dated by TCRdb to the late 2010s). Background for the entire study: In an earlier analysis of some 610 of the donors, approximately 300 Gb of sequence data and 117 million unique TCR beta sequences from approximately 180 million T cells were reported. Roughly 300 gigabases of sequencing data and roughly 81 million unique TCR sequences made up an early release that covered 500 to 650 HLA-typed donors. Among the approximately 420 genotyped donors, about 83% belonged to the genetic ancestry cluster associated with self-reported Caucasian donors. The study was designed to test whether signatures of past pathogen exposure could be identified by cataloging public T cell receptors. The study used immunosequencing to profile the T cell repertoires of several hundred subjects and linked those repertoires to cytomegalovirus serostatus. A separate validation cohort of roughly 120 different subjects was used in addition to the 666-subject first cohort. High-throughput TCR immunosequencing, statistical association of individual TCRs with disease status, and machine learning were combined to predict cytomegalovirus infection status. To study patterns of TCR occurrence, a later analysis re-analyzed previously published TCR beta repertoires from several hundred donors and added high-resolution HLA genotyping. In the later analysis, no new phenotypic data were used to find candidate immune exposures; instead, reliance was placed on TCR beta sequences and their occurrence across donors. To decide whether each TCR beta V gene segment behaved as functional or pseudogenic, an earlier analysis of approximately 620 of the donors relied on high-throughput TCR beta sequencing. Donor age, sex, ethnicity and CMV serostatus were compiled together with the repertoire data. Genome-wide SNP genotypes for about 55% of the 666 donors were used in a later genetic analysis, which treated that subset as a discovery cohort. Every repertoire in the discovery cohort had been generated on one and the same sequencing platform. HLA typing included class I and class II loci at four-digit resolution. Typing coverage differed by locus: A, B, C, DRB1 and DQB1 were typed in about 629-640 donors, DQA1 in approximately 520, DPA1 in some 570, and DPB1 in approximately 450. A handful of DR-DQ haplotypes were handled as single units for association and clustering because linkage in the cohort was strong. Among roughly 400 genotyped donors of the cohort, an average of approximately 240,000 unique TCR beta nucleotide sequences was sequenced per donor, of which approximately 19% were non-productive.

The cohort comprised 666 healthy bone marrow donors. At the time of sampling, every cohort member was nominally healthy, though immune exposures that went unrecorded were likely present. The donor was CMV seronegative and belonged to the group of several hundred seronegative cohort members. Every donor gave a peripheral blood sample, and the peripheral blood mononuclear cells from that sample were used for TCR beta sequencing. Genomic DNA was extracted from the blood cell samples with the Qiagen DNeasy Blood Extraction Kit. The CDR3 measures 19 amino acids from cysteine to phenylalanine. Kept here is only the CDR3 DNA, which spans 57 bases and is read in frame from base 1. CDR1 MDHEN and CDR2 SYDVKM are derived from the germline V gene. The germline V end is reduced by 6 bases and the J end by 3 bases; junction bases left unmatched: 18. Library preparation employed the immunoSEQ multiplex PCR assay. For the multiplex PCR, a mixture combining 60 forward primers for TCR Vbeta segments and 13 reverse primers for TCR Jbeta segments was used. The CDR3 region of rearranged TCR beta genes was amplified from genomic DNA with a multiplex PCR assay. The Illumina HiSeq System was used to sequence the amplified TCR beta libraries as 87-base-pair reads. On the authors' methods: In a later analysis, some 80 million unique TCR beta chains were counted across the 500 to 850 repertoires, and roughly 10 million of these chains were shared by at least two donors. Raw reads were error-corrected and collapsed into unique sequences by a nearest-neighbor algorithm in which closely related sequences were merged to remove PCR and sequencing errors. Alignment of CDR3 sequences to IMGT reference sequences was used to assign V, D and J gene segments. For a sequence to be retained, a match of at least six nucleotides to both a V gene segment and a J gene segment was required. A rearrangement was called productive if the CDR3 had no stop codons and remained in frame with V and J, and every other rearrangement was called non-productive. CDR3 was defined according to IMGT convention as the region running from the second conserved V-encoded cysteine to the conserved J-encoded phenylalanine. The earlier analysis of some 550 of the donors excluded any sequence lacking an unambiguous match to a single V gene segment. An earlier analysis of fewer than 750 of the donors classified V segments as functional when productive rearrangements were above 56.7% and as segregating when the standard deviation between donors was above 5%. To diagnose cytomegalovirus status from the catalog of TCR beta chain sequences, a statistical classification framework was built. V and J gene assignment, in a later analysis, came from comparing TCR nucleotide sequences with IMGT/GENE-DB human TR gene sequences. In a later analysis, CDR3 sequences and most-parsimonious VDJ recombination scenarios were assigned using the TCRdist pipeline. In a later analysis, every TCR beta chain was defined by the combination of its CDR3 amino acid sequence and its V-gene family, and reads without a unique V-gene family were dropped. In a later analysis, fewer than 650 highly shared, low-generation-probability nucleotide sequences were removed to address suspected cross-contamination and a sequencing artifact. In a later analysis, a clonal expansion index for each public chain was calculated from normalized within-repertoire ranks of inferred template counts. A later analysis computed generation probabilities with a VDJ recombination model fitted to out-of-frame rearrangements, and checked the results against IGoR. Hypergeometric tests were used in a later analysis to score TCR-TCR, TCR-HLA and TCR-CMV co-occurrence, with a repertoire-size bias correction applied to the TCR pairs. False discovery rates were estimated in a later analysis by permuting HLA or CMV assignments 20 times. In a later analysis, co-occurring TCRs were grouped using DBSCAN, with TCRdist sequence similarity added in when clustering inside HLA-allele-positive subsets. For co-occurrence clustering, repertoires with fewer than 30,000 or more than 120,000 public chains were excluded, along with four to six repertoires with anomalous nucleotide sharing. In its TCRdb copy, this immuneACCESS table keeps in-frame sequences only and misses some clones. Where compared with another copy, unresolved V genes explain less than half of these, and the others have no known cause. D and trimming come from the DNA, and the V and J calls and clone size come from that table. A total of under 200,000 clones appear in this sample, around 88% of them only once. The top ten hold about 2% of the sample.

Beyond this particular receptor, the publication reports: In a later analysis, most CMV-associated TCR beta chains were found to appear HLA-restricted, with HLA associations seemingly driven largely by CMV exposure. Correlated functional status among segregating V segments might reflect linkage disequilibrium, but an unknown experimental factor could not be ruled out. While some public TCRs were present in many individuals, most TCR sequences turned up only very rarely across donors. This cohort had only TCR beta chains sequenced, and the lack of alpha or paired-chain data limited which features could be detected. In vitro tests confirmed that a few of the cytomegalovirus-associated TCR beta chains recognize cytomegalovirus antigens. In a later analysis, TCR association rates were found to vary across HLA loci, with the most associated TCRs seen for DRB1 alleles and the fewest for HLA-C alleles. Some IMGT-functional V segments, including TRBV6-2 and TRBV6-3, could not be distinguished by the 87-base-pair reads and were therefore excluded. A cluster of highly shared sequence variants was judged likely to represent a technical artifact of the sequencing pipeline. A further reported finding was that TCR beta sequences accurately predicted the HLA-A and HLA-B alleles for most subjects in the first cohort. Because some donors lacked HLA typing at each locus, the association tests relied only on the typed subset. Cytomegalovirus status was reported to be diagnosed by the classifier with high specificity and sensitivity in both the original and validation cohorts. A later genetic analysis associated a missense DCLRE1C variant with V-gene and J-gene trimming of TCR beta chains, and an independent cohort replicated the association. Strong co-occurrence of HLA alleles, especially DR and DQ, made assigning TCR associations to individual alleles difficult. The authors suggested that the approach could potentially be extended to other disease states and immunological phenotypes. The presence/absence analyses assumed that sequencing depth was roughly uniform across donors, and that assumption may not be true. For the cohort, immune exposure information was limited to CMV serostatus. At a false discovery rate of 0.05, a later analysis linked around 17,000 TCR beta sequences to specific HLA alleles. The study gave a list of about 150 TCR beta chains associated with cytomegalovirus. Broadly in line with IMGT annotations, most TCR beta V segments showed up in productive rearrangements about 87% or about 30% of the time in an earlier analysis of 450 to 600 of the donors. Because counts were too low, 15 to 20 rarely observed V segments, including chromosome 9 orphons, were excluded from the earlier analysis of about 500 of the donors. In a later analysis, several top co-occurrence clusters were reported to appear linked to parvovirus B19, influenza, CMV and Epstein-Barr virus. In a later genetic analysis, fewer N-insertions in productive TCRs were reported among donors in an Asian-associated ancestry cluster than the roughly 700-donor mean. In a later analysis, HLA-associated TCR beta chains were found to be more clonally expanded and to have lower generation probabilities than equally common non-associated chains.

With regard to this clone: It has no known antigen specificity. There are no base qualities to consult, and no much larger clone falls within one base.

The receptor was isolated from a woman between 18 and 29 years old in good health and CMV-seronegative. This receptor chain uses TRBV28 and TRBJ2-3; TRBD2 agrees with 10 junctional bases. The sample consisted of PBMCs. In nucleotide form, the sequence is TGTGCCAGCAGCCAAATCCGGGCTGCTAGCGGGAGTAGGACAGATACGCAGTATTTT. Its protein product is CASSQIRAASGSRTDTQYF.